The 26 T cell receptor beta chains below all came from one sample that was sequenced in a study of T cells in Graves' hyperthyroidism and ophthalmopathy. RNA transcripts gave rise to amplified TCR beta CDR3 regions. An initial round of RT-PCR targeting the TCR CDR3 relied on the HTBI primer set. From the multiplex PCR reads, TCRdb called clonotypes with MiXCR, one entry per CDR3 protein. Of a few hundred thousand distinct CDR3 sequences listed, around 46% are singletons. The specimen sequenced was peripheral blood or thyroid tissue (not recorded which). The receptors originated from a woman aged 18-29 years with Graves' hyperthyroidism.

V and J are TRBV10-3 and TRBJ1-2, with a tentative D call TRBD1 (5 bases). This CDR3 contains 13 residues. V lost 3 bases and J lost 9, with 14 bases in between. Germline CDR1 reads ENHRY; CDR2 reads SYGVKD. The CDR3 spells CAISDRDFVRYTF. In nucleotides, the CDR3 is TGTGCCATCAGTGACCGGGACTTTGTGCGCTACACCTTC.

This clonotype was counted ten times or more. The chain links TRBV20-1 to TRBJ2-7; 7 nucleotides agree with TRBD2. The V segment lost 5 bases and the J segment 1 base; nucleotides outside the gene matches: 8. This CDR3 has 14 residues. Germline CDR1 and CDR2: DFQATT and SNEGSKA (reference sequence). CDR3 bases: TGCAGTGCTCCGGCGGCGGGGGATTCCTACGAGCAGTACTTC. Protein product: CSAPAAGDSYEQYF.

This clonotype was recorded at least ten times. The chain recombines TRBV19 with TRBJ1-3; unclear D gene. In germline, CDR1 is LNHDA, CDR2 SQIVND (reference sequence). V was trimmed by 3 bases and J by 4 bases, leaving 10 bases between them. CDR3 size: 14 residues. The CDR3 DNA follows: TGTGCCAGTAGTATCACGTTATCCGGAAACACCATATATTTT. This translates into CASSITLSGNTIYF.

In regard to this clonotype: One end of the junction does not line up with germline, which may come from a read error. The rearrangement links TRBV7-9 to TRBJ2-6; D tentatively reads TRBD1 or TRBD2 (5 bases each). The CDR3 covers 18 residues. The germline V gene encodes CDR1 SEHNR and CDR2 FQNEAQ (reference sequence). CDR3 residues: CVSSQEQDGLSGANVLTF. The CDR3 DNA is TGCGTCAGCAGCCAAGAACAGGACGGACTCTCTGGGGCCAACGTCCTGACTTTC.

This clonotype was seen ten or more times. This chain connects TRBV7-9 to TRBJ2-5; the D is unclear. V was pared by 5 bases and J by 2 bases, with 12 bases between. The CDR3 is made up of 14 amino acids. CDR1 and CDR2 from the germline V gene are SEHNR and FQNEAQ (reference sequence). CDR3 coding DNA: TGTGCCAGCAGCCCCCGGAATCGACAAGAGACCCAGTACTTC. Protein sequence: CASSPRNRQETQYF.

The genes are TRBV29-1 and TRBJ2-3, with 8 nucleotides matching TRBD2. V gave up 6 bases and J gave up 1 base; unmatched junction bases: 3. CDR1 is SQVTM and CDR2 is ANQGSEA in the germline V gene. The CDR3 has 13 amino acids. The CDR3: CSVKLAGTDTQYF. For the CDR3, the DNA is TGCAGCGTCAAACTAGCGGGCACAGATACGCAGTATTTT.

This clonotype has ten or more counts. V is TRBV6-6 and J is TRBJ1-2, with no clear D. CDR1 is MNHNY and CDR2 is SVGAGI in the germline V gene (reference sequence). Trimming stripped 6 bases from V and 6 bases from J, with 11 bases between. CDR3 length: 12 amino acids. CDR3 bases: TGTGCCAGCAGCCCTACCTCTGATGGCTACACCTTC. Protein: CASSPTSDGYTF.

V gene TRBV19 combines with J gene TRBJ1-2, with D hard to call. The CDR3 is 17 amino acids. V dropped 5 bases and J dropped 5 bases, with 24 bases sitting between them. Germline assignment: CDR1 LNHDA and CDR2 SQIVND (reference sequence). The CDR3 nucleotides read TGTGCCAGTAGTCTCGGGCCCCCCCGGGCTATCGCATATGGCTACACCTTC. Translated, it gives CASSLGPPRAIAYGYTF.

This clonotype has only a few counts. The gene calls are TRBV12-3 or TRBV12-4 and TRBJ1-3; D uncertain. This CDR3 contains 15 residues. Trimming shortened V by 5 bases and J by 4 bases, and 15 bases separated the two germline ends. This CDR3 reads CASSRPMDFGNTIYF. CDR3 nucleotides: TGTGCCAGCAGTCGGCCGATGGACTTCGGAAACACCATATATTTT.

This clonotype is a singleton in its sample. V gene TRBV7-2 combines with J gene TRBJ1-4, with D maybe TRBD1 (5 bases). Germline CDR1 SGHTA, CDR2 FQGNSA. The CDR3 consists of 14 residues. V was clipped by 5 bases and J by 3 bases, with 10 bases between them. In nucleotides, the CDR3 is TGTGCCAGCAGCGCCTGGGGACCTAATGAAAAACTGTTTTTT. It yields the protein CASSAWGPNEKLFF. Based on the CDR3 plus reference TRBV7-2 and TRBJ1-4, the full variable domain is GAGVSQSPSNKVTEKGKDVELRCDPISGHTALYWYRQSLGQGLEFLIYFQGNSAPDKSGLPSDRFSAERTGGSVSTLTIQRTQQEDSAVYLCASSAWGPNEKLFFGSGTQLSVL.

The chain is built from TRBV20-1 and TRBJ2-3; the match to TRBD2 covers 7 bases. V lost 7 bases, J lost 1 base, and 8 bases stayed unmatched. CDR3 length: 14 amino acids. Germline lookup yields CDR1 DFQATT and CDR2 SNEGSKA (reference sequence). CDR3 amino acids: CSGVASGGTDTQYF. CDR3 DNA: TGCAGTGGGGTGGCTAGCGGAGGCACAGATACGCAGTATTTT.

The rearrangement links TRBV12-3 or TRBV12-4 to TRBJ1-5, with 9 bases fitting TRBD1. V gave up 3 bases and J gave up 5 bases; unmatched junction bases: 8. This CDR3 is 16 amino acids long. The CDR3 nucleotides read TGTGCCAGCAGTTTTGAGGGGACAGGGCGGCATCAGCCCCAGCATTTT. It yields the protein CASSFEGTGRHQPQHF.

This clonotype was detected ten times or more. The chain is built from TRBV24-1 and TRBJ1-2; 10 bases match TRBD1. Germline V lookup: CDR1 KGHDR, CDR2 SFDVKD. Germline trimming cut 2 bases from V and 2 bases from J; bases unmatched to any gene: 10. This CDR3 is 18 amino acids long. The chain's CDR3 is CATSDSTGTGELNYGYTF. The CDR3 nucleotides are TGTGCCACCAGTGATTCTACCGGGACAGGGGAACTCAACTATGGCTACACCTTC.

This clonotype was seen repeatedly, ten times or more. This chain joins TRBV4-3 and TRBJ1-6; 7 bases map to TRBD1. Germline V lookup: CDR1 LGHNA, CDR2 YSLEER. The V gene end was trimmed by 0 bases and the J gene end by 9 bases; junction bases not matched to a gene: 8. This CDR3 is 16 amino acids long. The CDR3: CASSQEDLTGVSPLHF. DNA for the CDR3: TGCGCCAGCAGCCAAGAAGATCTCACAGGGGTTTCACCCCTCCACTTT.

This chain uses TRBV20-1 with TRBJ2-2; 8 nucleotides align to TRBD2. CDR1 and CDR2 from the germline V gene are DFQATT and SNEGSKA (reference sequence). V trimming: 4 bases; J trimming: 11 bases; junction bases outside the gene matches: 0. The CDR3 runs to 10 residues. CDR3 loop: CSAIAGELFF. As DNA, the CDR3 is TGCAGTGCTATAGCGGGAGAGCTGTTTTTT.

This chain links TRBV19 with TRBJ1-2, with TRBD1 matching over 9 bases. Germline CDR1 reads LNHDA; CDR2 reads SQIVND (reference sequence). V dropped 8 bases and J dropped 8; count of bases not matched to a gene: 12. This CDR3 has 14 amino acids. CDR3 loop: CASEEGQGSFGYTF. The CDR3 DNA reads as TGTGCCAGTGAGGAGGGACAGGGCTCATTCGGCTACACCTTC.

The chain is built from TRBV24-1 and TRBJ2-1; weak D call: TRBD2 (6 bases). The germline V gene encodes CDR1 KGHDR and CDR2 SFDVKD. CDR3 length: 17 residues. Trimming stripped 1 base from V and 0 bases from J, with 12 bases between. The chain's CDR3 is CATSDFRGGVSYNEQFF. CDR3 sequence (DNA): TGTGCCACCAGTGATTTTCGCGGCGGGGTCTCCTACAATGAGCAGTTCTTC.

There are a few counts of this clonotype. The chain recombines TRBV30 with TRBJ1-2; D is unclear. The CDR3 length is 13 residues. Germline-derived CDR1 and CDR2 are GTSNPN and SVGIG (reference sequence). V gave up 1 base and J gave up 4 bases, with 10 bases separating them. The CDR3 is CAWSEEGSYGYTF. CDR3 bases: TGTGCCTGGAGTGAGGAGGGTTCCTATGGCTACACCTTC.

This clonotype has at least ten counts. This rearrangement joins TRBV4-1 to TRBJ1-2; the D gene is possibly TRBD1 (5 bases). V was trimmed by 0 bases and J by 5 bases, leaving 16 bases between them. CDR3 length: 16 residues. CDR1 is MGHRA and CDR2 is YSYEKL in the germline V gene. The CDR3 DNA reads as TGCGCCAGCAGCCAAGAGTTAGCTTTGGCAGGGTATGGCTACACCTTC. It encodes CASSQELALAGYGYTF.

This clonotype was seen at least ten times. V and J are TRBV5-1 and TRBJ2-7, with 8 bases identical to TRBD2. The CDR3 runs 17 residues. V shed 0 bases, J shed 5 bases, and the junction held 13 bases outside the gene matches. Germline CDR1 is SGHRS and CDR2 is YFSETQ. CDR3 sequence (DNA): TGCGCCAGCAGCTTGGGGCGGGAGGACTGGATTAGGAACGAGCAGTACTTC. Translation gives CASSLGREDWIRNEQYF.

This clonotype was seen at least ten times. The CDR3 DNA follows: TGTGCCAGCAGCAAGCAGGGATCGAACACCGGGGAGCTGTTTTTT. This gives the protein CASSKQGSNTGELFF. The chain uses TRBV7-3 and TRBJ2-2; a possible D gene is TRBD1 (5 bases). CDR3 size: 15 residues. Trimming stripped 5 bases from V and 0 bases from J, with 10 bases between. From germline, CDR1 is SGHTA and CDR2 FQGTGA. The variable domain in full, completed from reference TRBV7-3 and TRBJ2-2, reads GAGVSQTPSNKVTEKGKYVELRCDPISGHTALYWYRQSLGQGPEFLIYFQGTGAADDSGLPNDRFFAVRPEGSVSTLKIQRTERGDSAVYLCASSKQGSNTGELFFGEGSRLTVL.

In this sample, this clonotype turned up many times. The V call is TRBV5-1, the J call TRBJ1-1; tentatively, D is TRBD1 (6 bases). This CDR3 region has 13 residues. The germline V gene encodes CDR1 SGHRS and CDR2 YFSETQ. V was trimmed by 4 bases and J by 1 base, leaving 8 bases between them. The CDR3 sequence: CASSQGWNTEAFF. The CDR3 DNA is TGCGCCAGCAGCCAGGGGTGGAACACTGAAGCTTTCTTT.

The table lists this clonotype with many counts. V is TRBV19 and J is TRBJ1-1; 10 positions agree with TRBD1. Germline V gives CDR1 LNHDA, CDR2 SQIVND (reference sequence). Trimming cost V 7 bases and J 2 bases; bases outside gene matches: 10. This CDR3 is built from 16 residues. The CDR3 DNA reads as TGTGCCAGTACAGCTAGGACAGGGGGTGTAAACACTGAAGCTTTCTTT. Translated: CASTARTGGVNTEAFF.

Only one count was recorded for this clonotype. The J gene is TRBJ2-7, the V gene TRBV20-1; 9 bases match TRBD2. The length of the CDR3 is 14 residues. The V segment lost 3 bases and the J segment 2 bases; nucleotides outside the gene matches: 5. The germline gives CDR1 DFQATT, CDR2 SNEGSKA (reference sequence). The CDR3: CSASATSGAYEQYF. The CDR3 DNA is TGCAGTGCTAGTGCGACTAGCGGAGCCTACGAGCAGTACTTC.

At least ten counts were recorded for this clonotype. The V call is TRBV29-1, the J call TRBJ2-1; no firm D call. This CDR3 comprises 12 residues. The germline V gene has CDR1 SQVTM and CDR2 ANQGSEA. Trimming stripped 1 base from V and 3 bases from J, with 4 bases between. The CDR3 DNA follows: TGCAGCGTTGAAGTACTCTACAATGAGCAGTTCTTC. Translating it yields CSVEVLYNEQFF.

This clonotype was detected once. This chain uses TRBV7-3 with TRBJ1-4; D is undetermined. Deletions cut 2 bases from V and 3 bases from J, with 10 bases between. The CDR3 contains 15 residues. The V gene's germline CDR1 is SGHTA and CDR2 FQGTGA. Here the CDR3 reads CASSLEGGSNEKLFF. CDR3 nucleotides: TGTGCCAGCAGCTTAGAGGGCGGATCTAATGAAAAACTGTTTTTT. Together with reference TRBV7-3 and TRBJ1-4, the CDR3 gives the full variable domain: GAGVSQTPSNKVTEKGKYVELRCDPISGHTALYWYRQSLGQGPEFLIYFQGTGAADDSGLPNDRFFAVRPEGSVSTLKIQRTERGDSAVYLCASSLEGGSNEKLFFGSGTQLSVL.